The TCR beta chain under discussion was sequenced for a study of lung T cells in sarcoidosis with Löfgren's syndrome. From the reads, TCRdb called clonotypes with MiXCR, one entry per CDR3 protein. In the table there are around 3,000 distinct CDR3 sequences, under 20% of which are singletons. The germline CDR1 and CDR2 sequences are MNHNS and SASEGT. The CDR3 loop spans 13 amino acids. With 5 bases removed from V and 4 bases from J, the gap between germline ends came to 9 bases. This clonotype is medium-sized by share. This TCR came from a human donor with sarcoidosis (Löfgren's syndrome or another form), or a control subject (not recorded which). The rearrangement links TRBV6-1 to TRBJ2-1; D may be TRBD1 (6 bases). Sequencing input: CD4+ T cells from bronchoalveolar lavage. CDR3 bases: TGTGCCAGCAGTCCACAGGGTTACAATGAGCAGTTCTTC. It encodes CASSPQGYNEQFF.